The rows below give T cell receptor beta chains drawn from one sample of a study of identical twins. TCRdb processed the 5' RACE reads anew with MiXCR; each CDR3 protein has one entry. The data hold about 570,000 distinct CDR3 sequences, with approximately 9.6% observed a single time. These data are also associated with another study on yellow fever vaccine responses in identical twins.

Sequencing was done on a sample of PBMCs. The source of these receptors is a woman aged 18-29 years in good health. CDR3s include the opening cysteine and the closing phenylalanine or tryptophan. A D gene is named only where the DNA matches it firmly. Clone size appears in some rows only: once, few, many, or a class for an expanded clone.

CASSQDWREGPYNEQFF | TGCGCCAGCAGCCAAGACTGGCGGGAGGGCCCCTACAATGAGCAGTTCTTC | few | TRBV4-3 | TRBD2 | TRBJ2-1
CASSQIPGGAGIYNEQFF | TGCGCCAGCAGCCAAATACCGGGAGGGGCGGGTATTTACAATGAGCAGTTCTTC | . | TRBV4-3 | TRBD2 | TRBJ2-1
CASSQFRDVKKAKQETQYF | TGCGCCAGCAGTCAATTCCGGGACGTAAAAAAAGCGAAACAAGAGACCCAGTACTTC | . | TRBV23-1 | . | TRBJ2-5
CASSLGVRGPLYNEQFF | TGTGCCAGCAGCTTAGGGGTACGGGGCCCCCTCTACAATGAGCAGTTCTTC | many | TRBV7-8 | . | TRBJ2-1
CASSMAGWDTEAFF | TGTGCCAGTAGTATGGCAGGGTGGGACACTGAAGCTTTCTTT | . | TRBV19 | . | TRBJ1-1
CSASSVGGGEETQYF | TGCAGTGCTAGCTCGGTCGGAGGGGGCGAAGAGACCCAGTACTTC | few | TRBV20-1 | . | TRBJ2-5
CASTPGGVAETQYF | TGTGCCAGCACCCCGGGGGGGGTTGCAGAGACCCAGTACTTC | few | TRBV2 | TRBD2 | TRBJ2-5
CASNRGPTDTQYF | TGTGCCAGCAATCGGGGTCCCACAGATACGCAGTATTTT | few | TRBV9 | . | TRBJ2-3
CASSSGGVNEKLFF | TGTGCCAGCAGCTCAGGGGGCGTTAATGAAAAACTGTTTTTT | . | TRBV3-1 | TRBD1 | TRBJ1-4
CSVEGGQGSPEAFF | TGCAGCGTTGAAGGGGGACAGGGGAGCCCTGAAGCTTTCTTT | . | TRBV29-1 | TRBD1 | TRBJ1-1
CASSRQGWSYEQYF | TGTGCCAGTAGTAGACAGGGCTGGTCCTACGAGCAGTACTTC | . | TRBV19 | TRBD1 | TRBJ2-7
CASSFSRAGSYEQYF | TGCGCCAGCAGCTTTAGTAGGGCAGGGTCCTACGAGCAGTACTTC | . | TRBV5-1 | . | TRBJ2-7
CASSLTNLDPMPNF | TGTGCCAGCAGCTTAACGAATTTGGACCCCATGCCCAACTTC | . | TRBV7-9 | . | TRBJ2-5
CASSSNRSPLHF | TGTGCCAGCAGCTCTAACCGGTCACCCCTCCACTTT | . | TRBV11-2 | . | TRBJ1-6
CASSFTSGSYNEQFF | TGCGCCAGCAGCTTTACTAGCGGTTCCTACAATGAGCAGTTCTTC | . | TRBV5-1 | TRBD2 | TRBJ2-1
CSASQLAGGRGTDTQYF | TGCAGTGCTAGTCAGTTAGCGGGGGGGCGCGGCACAGATACGCAGTATTTT | many | TRBV20-1 | TRBD2 | TRBJ2-3
CASSLRTRADEQFF | TGTGCCAGCAGCTTAAGGACAAGGGCTGATGAGCAGTTCTTC | few | TRBV11-2 | . | TRBJ2-1
CASSISSNTGELFF | TGTGCCAGTAGTATCAGTTCGAACACCGGGGAGCTGTTTTTT | . | TRBV19 | . | TRBJ2-2
CATSRASGTRRYEQYF | TGTGCCACCAGCAGAGCCAGCGGGACTAGGAGGTACGAGCAGTACTTC | . | TRBV15 | TRBD2 | TRBJ2-7
CASSLTPGLAKFDNEQFF | TGTGCCAGCAGCTTAACGCCAGGACTAGCGAAGTTTGACAATGAGCAGTTCTTC | many | TRBV7-3 | TRBD2 | TRBJ2-1
CASSPVQDTQYF | TGCGCCAGCAGCCCCGTTCAAGATACGCAGTATTTT | . | TRBV4-1 | . | TRBJ2-3
CASSDRVSYEQYF | TGTGCCAGCAGCGACAGGGTAAGCTACGAGCAGTACTTC | many | TRBV6-1 | TRBD1 | TRBJ2-7
CATSVGSGGEQYF | TGTGCCACCAGTGTAGGGTCCGGTGGCGAGCAGTACTTC | . | TRBV24-1 | . | TRBJ2-7
CASSSLPGSDWDNYGYTF | TGTGCCAGCAGTTCCTTACCGGGCTCCGATTGGGACAACTATGGCTACACCTTC | few | TRBV6-5 | . | TRBJ1-2
CASSLLGPMNTEAFF | TGCGCCAGCAGCTTGTTGGGACCCATGAACACTGAAGCTTTCTTT | few | TRBV5-1 | . | TRBJ1-1
CSAQGAKETQYF | TGCAGTGCCCAAGGGGCTAAAGAGACCCAGTACTTC | . | TRBV20-1 | . | TRBJ2-5
CTSPRTDTQYF | TGCACCAGCCCCAGAACAGATACGCAGTATTTT | . | TRBV20-1 | . | TRBJ2-3
CASSLVLAGGNTQYF | TGTGCCAGCAGCTTAGTTCTAGCGGGGGGAAATACGCAGTATTTT | few | TRBV7-2 | TRBD2 | TRBJ2-3